These 18 T cell receptor beta chains originate from one sample sequenced in a study of blood T cells in healthy people across ages. The second PCR ran roughly 6 to 11 cycles with a sample-barcoded 5' primer and J-beta primers. TCRdb processed the 5' RACE reads anew with MiXCR; each CDR3 protein has one entry. This table holds 850,000 to 1,100,000 distinct CDR3 sequences, 30% to 40% found once. The sequenced sample consisted of blood. The receptors shown here come from a man aged 18 to 29 in good health.

J is TRBJ2-2 and V is TRBV20-1, with D maybe TRBD2 (6 bases). Trimming cost V 1 base and J 5 bases, with 20 bases left between them. Looked up from germline, CDR1 is DFQATT and CDR2 is SNEGSKA (reference sequence). The CDR3 totals 17 residues. The CDR3 DNA follows: TGCAGTGCTAGAGGGCCCCTTTCCTCGGAGGGAACCGGGGAGCTGTTTTTT. Amino acid sequence: CSARGPLSSEGTGELFF.

The J gene is TRBJ1-2, the V gene TRBV13; possible D gene TRBD1, 5 bases. The CDR3 has 12 amino acids. The germline V gene encodes CDR1 PRHDT and CDR2 FYEKMQ (reference sequence). The V gene lost 6 bases and the J gene lost 7 bases, with 12 bases spanning the gap. The CDR3 is CASSIGHGGYTF. The CDR3 DNA follows: TGTGCCAGCAGTATCGGACATGGTGGCTACACCTTC. Full variable domain (remainder filled in from reference TRBV13 and TRBJ1-2): AAGVIQSPRHLIKEKRETATLKCYPIPRHDTVYWYQQGPGQDPQFLISFYEKMQSDKGSIPDRFSAQQFSDYHSELNMSSLELGDSALYFCASSIGHGGYTFGSGTRLTVV.

This clonotype has only a few counts. J is TRBJ2-2 and V is TRBV5-6; no firm D call. The CDR3 is 12 residues long. Trimming pared 2 bases from V and 5 bases from J, leaving 4 bases between. Germline-derived CDR1 and CDR2 are SGHDT and YYEEEE. CDR3 sequence reads: CASSFVTGELFF. CDR3 DNA sequence: TGTGCCAGCAGCTTCGTTACCGGGGAGCTGTTTTTT.

J is TRBJ1-2 and V is TRBV7-9, with D uncertain. V lost 5 bases, J lost 4 bases, and 14 bases lay in between. CDR1 is SEHNR, CDR2 FQNEAQ, per germline (reference sequence). The length of the CDR3 is 14 residues. The CDR3 sequence: CASSTLGRGYGYTF. CDR3 nucleotide sequence: TGTGCCAGCAGCACACTCGGCCGAGGCTATGGCTACACCTTC. Looking up the rest from reference TRBV7-9 and TRBJ1-2 gives the full variable domain: DTGVSQNPRHKITKRGQNVTFRCDPISEHNRLYWYRQTLGQGPEFLTYFQNEAQLEKSRLLSDRFSAERPKGSFSTLEIQRTEQGDSAMYLCASSTLGRGYGYTFGSGTRLTVV.

This rearrangement joins TRBV10-3 to TRBJ2-4, with 7 positions matching TRBD1. The DNA end lines up better with TRBJ2-7; the J call may be wrong. The CDR3 sequence is 17 residues long. Looked up from germline, CDR1 is ENHRY and CDR2 is SYGVKD. CDR3 residues: CAISESELGTAAYEQYF. DNA for the CDR3: TGTGCCATCAGTGAGTCGGAATTGGGGACAGCAGCCTACGAGCAGTACTTC.

This rearrangement joins TRBV27 to TRBJ1-4; no firm D call. The germline V gene has CDR1 MNHEY and CDR2 SMNVEV (reference sequence). CDR3 length equals 13 residues. V was clipped by 0 bases and J by 6 bases, with 5 bases between them. The CDR3 bases are TGTGCCAGCAGTTTATCCGTCGATGAAAAACTGTTTTTT. Its translation is CASSLSVDEKLFF.

The rearrangement joins TRBV27 to TRBJ2-1; D gene ambiguous. Germline V gives CDR1 MNHEY, CDR2 SMNVEV (reference sequence). This CDR3 comprises 13 residues. V dropped 0 bases and J dropped 7 bases, with 7 bases sitting between them. The CDR3 sequence is CASSLSPQNEQFF. DNA for the CDR3: TGTGCCAGCAGTTTATCTCCCCAAAATGAGCAGTTCTTC.

CDR3 region: CASSLANRINEKLFF. CDR3 nucleotides: TGTGCCAGCAGCTTAGCGAACAGGATAAATGAAAAACTGTTTTTT. The chain recombines TRBV7-2 with TRBJ1-4, with D perhaps matching TRBD1 (5 bases). The CDR3 loop spans 15 amino acids. The V end was cut by 0 bases, the J end by 5 bases, with 10 bases between. In germline, CDR1 is SGHTA, CDR2 FQGNSA.

This clonotype was seen a handful of times. The chain joins TRBV6-5 to TRBJ2-2; 11 bases agree with TRBD2. CDR3 length: 15 amino acids. CDR1 and CDR2 from the germline V gene are MNHEY and SVGAGI. With V trimmed by 7 bases and J by 4 bases, 5 bases remained unmatched. The CDR3 loop is CASKGLAAGTGELFF. The DNA of the CDR3 is TGTGCCAGCAAGGGACTAGCGGCGGGCACCGGGGAGCTGTTTTTT.

As to this clonotype: A much larger clone lies a single base off, so this may be a read error. The V call is TRBV7-2, the J call TRBJ1-2; D possibly corresponds to TRBD1 (6 bases). CDR1 is SGHTA, CDR2 FQGNSA, per germline. V shed 4 bases and J shed 1 base, with 7 bases lying between them. This CDR3 is 13 amino acids long. This chain's CDR3 is CASSWDINYGYTF. The CDR3 DNA is TGTGCCAGCAGCTGGGACATTAACTATGGCTACACCTTC.

This clonotype was counted a few times. The chain joins TRBV6-7 to TRBJ2-1; 9 bases match TRBD1. TRBV6-7 is marked as an open reading frame, function uncertain. The J segment lost 9 bases and the V segment lost 5 bases, leaving 11 bases of the junction unmatched. The CDR3 length is 15 residues. DNA for the CDR3: TGTGCCAGCAGTAATAGTGGGGACAGGGCGAGTGAGCAGTTCTTC. It is translated as CASSNSGDRASEQFF.

This clonotype was counted between two and nine times. The chain has TRBV5-1 and TRBJ2-7; no clear D gene. The CDR3 runs 14 residues. Germline CDR1 SGHRS, CDR2 YFSETQ. The V end was cut by 6 bases, the J end by 4 bases, with 17 bases between. The CDR3 nucleotides are TGCGCCAGCACGAGCAGATCAGAACCTTACGAGCAGTACTTC. It encodes CASTSRSEPYEQYF. The whole variable domain, filled in from reference TRBV5-1 and TRBJ2-7, reads KAGVTQTPRYLIKTRGQQVTLSCSPISGHRSVSWYQQTPGQGLQFLFEYFSETQRNKGNFPGRFSGRQFSNSRSEMNVSTLELGDSALYLCASTSRSEPYEQYFGPGTRLTVT.

This chain links TRBV4-3 with TRBJ2-2; D is ambiguous. This CDR3 contains 14 residues. Per the germline V gene, CDR1 is LGHNA and CDR2 is YSLEER. The ends were cut back, 0 bases at V and 3 bases at J, with 5 bases in the middle. This CDR3 is CASSQESHTGELFF. The CDR3 DNA is TGCGCCAGCAGCCAAGAGTCCCACACCGGGGAGCTGTTTTTT.

This clonotype was counted at least ten times. The chain couples TRBV6-5 to TRBJ1-2; D is unresolved. The ends were cut back, 2 bases at V and 0 bases at J, with 10 bases in the middle. In germline, CDR1 is MNHEY, CDR2 SVGAGI. There are 15 residues in the CDR3. CDR3 DNA sequence: TGTGCCAGCAGTTACAGGCCCAGGTCTAACTATGGCTACACCTTC. Its translation is CASSYRPRSNYGYTF.

The genes are TRBV5-1 and TRBJ1-1; maybe TRBD1 (5 bases). With 4 bases removed from V and 9 bases from J, the gap between germline ends came to 10 bases. CDR1 and CDR2 from the germline V gene are SGHRS and YFSETQ. The CDR3 runs to 11 residues. The CDR3 DNA is TGCGCCAGCAGCGGGGACGGGAAAGCTTTCTTT. Its translation: CASSGDGKAFF.

This clonotype was seen more than once but under ten times. The V and J genes are TRBV20-1 and TRBJ2-7; D is undetermined. The ends were cut back, 3 bases at V and 4 bases at J, with 10 bases in the middle. Per the germline V gene, CDR1 is DFQATT and CDR2 is SNEGSKA (reference sequence). The CDR3 covers 12 residues. The CDR3 DNA reads as TGCAGTGCTAGCCCTGGGAATTACGAGCAGTACTTC. Protein sequence: CSASPGNYEQYF.

This clonotype was detected a few times. The rearrangement joins TRBV2 to TRBJ2-3; TRBD1 matches 7 bases. From germline, CDR1 is SNHLY and CDR2 FYNNEI. The CDR3 runs to 17 residues. V dropped 1 base and J dropped 0; count of bases not matched to a gene: 7. CDR3 nucleotide sequence: TGTGCCAGCAGTGAAGAGGGGGCAGACACTAGCACAGATACGCAGTATTTT. Translated: CASSEEGADTSTDTQYF. Together with reference TRBV2 and TRBJ2-3, the CDR3 gives the full variable domain: EPEVTQTPSHQVTQMGQEVILRCVPISNHLYFYWYRQILGQKVEFLVSFYNNEISEKSEIFDDQFSVERPDGSNFTLKIRSTKLEDSAMYFCASSEEGADTSTDTQYFGPGTRLTVL.

The rearrangement uses TRBV9 and TRBJ1-2; D not resolved. The CDR3 totals 15 residues. Germline V gives CDR1 SGDLS, CDR2 YYNGEE. The V gene lost 0 bases and the J gene lost 6 bases, with 15 bases spanning the gap. CDR3 region: CASSVGFTDRNGYTF. In DNA form, the CDR3 reads TGTGCCAGCAGCGTAGGCTTCACTGATAGGAATGGCTACACCTTC.